Listed below are T cell receptor beta chains from one sample, sequenced in a study of monozygotic twins with cystic fibrosis. Using immunoSEQ multiplex PCR, the repertoire was profiled, and TCRdb retains in-frame clones only, with some absent. The profile shows 25,000 to 30,000 clones, about nine tenths of them singletons. The sequenced sample was blood. Receptor source: a girl aged 2-10 years with cystic fibrosis. CDR3s include the opening cysteine and the closing phenylalanine or tryptophan. A D gene is named only where the DNA matches it firmly. The size of a clone is reported for some rows only, either as once, few or many, or as a class for expanded clones.

J,D,size,V,DNA,CDR3
TRBJ2-7,.,.,TRBV10-1,TGCGCCAGCAGTGCAGGGCGCTACGAGCAGTACTTC,CASSAGRYEQYF
TRBJ1-4,.,once,TRBV29-1,TGCAGCGTCGGGAGGGTGGGTGAAAAACTGTTTTTT,CSVGRVGEKLFF
TRBJ2-2,.,.,TRBV14,TGTGCCAGCAGCCAAGTTTTACTCACCGGGGAGCTGTTTTTT,CASSQVLLTGELFF
TRBJ2-7,TRBD2,.,TRBV27,TGTGCCAGCTCGCGGGGGGCCACCTACGAGCAGTACTTC,CASSRGATYEQYF
TRBJ2-3,TRBD2,.,TRBV7-8,TGTGCCAGCAGCCGCCCGACTAGCGGGGGTGGAGCAGATACGCAGTATTTT,CASSRPTSGGGADTQYF
TRBJ1-2,.,.,TRBV5-4,TGTGCCAGCAGCCGGGGGGCTTCCTATGGCTACACCTTC,CASSRGASYGYTF
TRBJ2-5,TRBD2,.,TRBV30,TGTGCCTGGAGGACTAGCGGGGAGACCCAGTACTTC,CAWRTSGETQYF
TRBJ1-2,.,.,TRBV5-6,TGTGCCAGCAGCTTGCGGGCAGGGCATGGCTACACCTTC,CASSLRAGHGYTF
TRBJ1-2,.,.,TRBV7-2,TGTGCCAGCAGCTCCCAGGGGTTTGGCTACACCTTC,CASSSQGFGYTF
TRBJ1-6,.,.,TRBV6-5,TGTGCCAGCACAGGGAATTCACCCCTCCACTTT,CASTGNSPLHF
TRBJ1-6,.,.,TRBV6-1,TGTGCCAGCACAGGACAGAATTATAATTCACCCCTCCACTTT,CASTGQNYNSPLHF
TRBJ1-6,.,.,TRBV30,TGTGCCTCGAGTCGGCAGGGAGGGTCCCCCCTCCACTTT,CASSRQGGSPLHF
TRBJ2-3,TRBD2,once,TRBV5-4,TGTGCCAGCAGCTTTCTAGCGGGGGTCACAGATACGCAGTATTTT,CASSFLAGVTDTQYF
TRBJ1-2,.,once,TRBV4-1,TGCGCCAGCAGCCGTAACCCCGCAGGGGAAGCTGGCTACACCTTC,CASSRNPAGEAGYTF
TRBJ2-3,.,.,TRBV19,TGTGCCAGTAGTATTGGGCTAGCTCTCGCAGATACGCAGTATTTT,CASSIGLALADTQYF
TRBJ1-1,.,.,TRBV9,TGTGCCAGCAGCGTACGGGGCAACAGGAACACTGAAGCTTTCTTT,CASSVRGNRNTEAFF
TRBJ1-6,TRBD1,.,TRBV6-1,TGTGCCAGCAGGGACGGGACAGGGGGCTACTCACCCCTCCACTTT,CASRDGTGGYSPLHF
TRBJ1-1,.,.,TRBV6-6,TGTGCCAGCAGACCATCGCAGCAGGTGAACACTGAAGCTTTCTTT,CASRPSQQVNTEAFF
TRBJ1-4,.,.,TRBV7-2,TGTGCCAGCAACGTTGACGCGGGTCCTAGGGAAAAACTGTTTTTT,CASNVDAGPREKLFF
TRBJ2-1,TRBD1,.,TRBV19,TGTGCCACCTCGGACAGGACCTACAATGAGCAGTTCTTC,CATSDRTYNEQFF
TRBJ2-6,.,.,TRBV5-5,TGTGCCAGCAGTTCGCTCCTTTCGTCTGGGGCCAACGTCCTGACTTTC,CASSSLLSSGANVLTF
TRBJ2-3,TRBD2,.,TRBV7-9,TGTGCCAGCAGCAGAACCAGCGGGGGCCCGAGCACAGATACGCAGTATTTT,CASSRTSGGPSTDTQYF
TRBJ1-1,.,.,TRBV5-1,TGCGCCAGCAGCTTTGACAGCATGAACACTGAAGCTTTCTTT,CASSFDSMNTEAFF
TRBJ2-1,TRBD1,.,TRBV9,TGTGCCAGCAGCGTGAGTGGGACAGGGTACGATGAGCAGTTCTTC,CASSVSGTGYDEQFF
TRBJ2-7,TRBD1,.,TRBV5-6,TGTGCCAGCAGCTTATATGGGACAGGGGTAAGGGAGCAGTACTTC,CASSLYGTGVREQYF
TRBJ2-1,TRBD2,.,TRBV5-1,TGCGCCAGCAGCTTGGGACTAGCGGGGGGGAATGAGCAGTTCTTC,CASSLGLAGGNEQFF
TRBJ1-1,.,.,TRBV5-4,TGTGCCAGCAGCTTGGAAATTTCTGCACCTGAAGCTTTCTTT,CASSLEISAPEAFF
TRBJ1-1,.,.,TRBV21-1,TGTGCCAGCAGGATTCTCCAGGGGGAGTCGGACACTGAAGCTTTCTTT,CASRILQGESDTEAFF